This entry lists 27 T cell receptor beta chains sequenced from one sample in a study of T cells in Graves' hyperthyroidism and ophthalmopathy. TCR beta CDR3 region amplification was performed from RNA transcripts. The HTBI primer set was used in a first-round RT-PCR of the TCR CDR3. TCRdb ran MiXCR on the multiplex PCR reads and lists one entry per CDR3 protein. The table shows hundreds of thousands of distinct CDR3 sequences, with approximately 15% occurring only once. Material for sequencing was blood. The receptors were gathered from a woman younger than 30 with Graves' hyperthyroidism.

The rearrangement uses TRBV25-1 and TRBJ2-5; D possibly matches TRBD1 or TRBD2 (5 bases each). The CDR3 runs to 14 residues. Trimming stripped 3 bases from V and 7 bases from J, with 15 bases between. Germline lookup yields CDR1 MGHDK and CDR2 SYGVNS. The CDR3 DNA reads as TGTGCCAGCAGTGATTACCCAGGGACCGGGACCCAGTACTTC. Protein sequence: CASSDYPGTGTQYF.

The V call is TRBV10-3, the J call TRBJ2-7; D remains ambiguous. Germline loops: CDR1 ENHRY, CDR2 SYGVKD. This CDR3 comprises 14 residues. V dropped 8 bases and J dropped 1 base, with 15 bases sitting between them. The CDR3 nucleotides are TGTGCCATCGGTCAAGTAGTGGGGTCCTACGAGCAGTACTTC. It yields the protein CAIGQVVGSYEQYF.

Ten or more counts support this clonotype. This chain connects TRBV5-1 to TRBJ2-1; 12 nucleotides agree with TRBD2. After removal of 3 bases from V and 5 bases from J, the junction contained 6 bases not matched to a gene. Per the germline V gene, CDR1 is SGHRS and CDR2 is YFSETQ. This CDR3 spans 16 amino acids. The CDR3 bases are TGCGCCAGCAGCTACCGGACTAGCGGGGTTGACAATGAGCAGTTCTTC. Its translation is CASSYRTSGVDNEQFF. The full variable domain, completed using reference TRBV5-1 and TRBJ2-1, is KAGVTQTPRYLIKTRGQQVTLSCSPISGHRSVSWYQQTPGQGLQFLFEYFSETQRNKGNFPGRFSGRQFSNSRSEMNVSTLELGDSALYLCASSYRTSGVDNEQFFGPGTRLTVL.

The chain joins TRBV2 to TRBJ2-3; D is undetermined. Germline assignment: CDR1 SNHLY and CDR2 FYNNEI. Trimming took 7 bases from V and 0 from J, leaving 8 bases between them. The CDR3 spans 13 residues. In DNA, the CDR3 is TGTGCCAGCAACGACGGTAGCACAGATACGCAGTATTTT. As protein: CASNDGSTDTQYF. The whole variable domain, remainder taken from reference TRBV2 and TRBJ2-3, is EPEVTQTPSHQVTQMGQEVILRCVPISNHLYFYWYRQILGQKVEFLVSFYNNEISEKSEIFDDQFSVERPDGSNFTLKIRSTKLEDSAMYFCASNDGSTDTQYFGPGTRLTVL.

This clonotype has ten or more counts. The CDR3 reads CATSKRGPYEQYF. Written as DNA, the CDR3 is TGTGCCACCAGCAAGCGGGGCCCCTACGAGCAGTACTTC. The rearrangement uses TRBV15 and TRBJ2-7; 7 positions agree with TRBD2. The trim removed 4 bases at V and 2 bases at J, leaving 2 bases unmatched. CDR3 size: 13 residues. CDR1 and CDR2 from the germline V gene are LNHNV and YYDKDF (reference sequence).

This chain uses TRBV19 with TRBJ2-1; D is possibly TRBD1 (5 bases). This CDR3 has 15 residues. V lost 3 bases and J 3 bases, leaving 12 bases between the germline ends. Germline CDR1 is LNHDA and CDR2 is SQIVND (reference sequence). The CDR3 reads CASSILPGIYNEQFF. As DNA, the CDR3 is TGTGCCAGTAGTATCTTGCCAGGGATCTACAATGAGCAGTTCTTC.

The V and J genes are TRBV27 and TRBJ2-1; TRBD1 is a possible D gene (5 bases). The germline V gene encodes CDR1 MNHEY and CDR2 SMNVEV (reference sequence). The CDR3 sequence is 13 residues long. Trimming pared 11 bases from V and 8 bases from J, leaving 19 bases between. The CDR3 protein is CAGVGRAGDEQFF. CDR3 DNA: TGTGCCGGCGTAGGCAGGGCTGGCGATGAGCAGTTCTTC.

This clonotype was detected ten times or more. This rearrangement joins TRBV20-1 to TRBJ2-1, with TRBD1 matching 8 bases. The CDR3 contains 15 residues. The junction had 12 bases not matched to a gene; V was cut back by 5 bases and J by 6 bases. Germline-derived CDR1 and CDR2 are DFQATT and SNEGSKA (reference sequence). The CDR3 loop is CSALDRGRGRNEQFF. In DNA, the CDR3 is TGCAGTGCTTTAGACAGGGGACGTGGGCGCAATGAGCAGTTCTTC.

This clonotype has a count of ten or more. V usage is TRBV7-2 and J usage is TRBJ2-5, with 10 bases fitting TRBD1. This CDR3 is built from 12 residues. Germline CDR1 and CDR2: SGHTA and FQGNSA. With V trimmed by 5 bases and J by 10 bases, 4 bases remained unmatched. CDR3 in amino acids: CASSKGQGGQYF. The CDR3 nucleotides read TGTGCCAGCAGCAAAGGACAGGGGGGCCAGTACTTC.

This clonotype was counted many times. This chain links TRBV6-1 with TRBJ1-1, with D uncertain. CDR1 and CDR2 (germline): MNHNS, SASEGT. CDR3 size: 14 residues. V was shortened by 5 bases and J by 1 base, with 11 bases between the two germline ends. CDR3 amino acids: CASSYGGRNTEAFF. The CDR3 DNA follows: TGTGCCAGCAGTTACGGAGGGCGGAACACTGAAGCTTTCTTT.

This clonotype was counted ten times or more. The gene calls are TRBV28 and TRBJ2-7; D may be TRBD1 (6 bases). With 3 bases removed from V and 0 bases from J, the gap between germline ends came to 12 bases. There are 15 residues in the CDR3. CDR1 is MDHEN, CDR2 SYDVKM, per germline. Here the CDR3 reads CASSLAGAISYEQYF. CDR3 bases: TGTGCCAGCAGTTTGGCAGGGGCGATCTCCTACGAGCAGTACTTC. The full variable domain, rest sourced from reference TRBV28 and TRBJ2-7, is DVKVTQSSRYLVKRTGEKVFLECVQDMDHENMFWYRQDPGLGLRLIYFSYDVKMKEKGDIPEGYSVSREKKERFSLILESASTNQTSMYLCASSLAGAISYEQYFGPGTRLTVT.

This clonotype was counted at least ten times. The chain couples TRBV6-5 to TRBJ2-3; no clear D gene. CDR3 size: 14 residues. V was pared by 0 bases and J by 0 bases, with 4 bases between. CDR1 is MNHEY and CDR2 is SVGAGI in the germline V gene. CDR3 nucleotides: TGTGCCAGCAGTTACTCAGGCAGCACAGATACGCAGTATTTT. Protein product: CASSYSGSTDTQYF.

The chain carries TRBV5-1 and TRBJ2-3, with D uncertain. V was trimmed by 5 bases and J by 3 bases, leaving 10 bases between them. The CDR3 loop spans 13 amino acids. CDR1 is SGHRS and CDR2 is YFSETQ in the germline V gene. CDR3 nucleotide sequence: TGCGCCAGCAGTAGGGCAGGAACAGATACGCAGTATTTT. It is translated as CASSRAGTDTQYF.

This clonotype was seen at least ten times. The J gene is TRBJ2-5, the V gene TRBV20-1; D not resolved. There are 11 residues in the CDR3. Germline CDR1 and CDR2: DFQATT and SNEGSKA (reference sequence). V lost 5 bases to trimming and J lost 5 bases, with 9 bases between them. The CDR3 loop reads CSALDVETQYF. CDR3 coding DNA: TGCAGTGCTCTGGACGTGGAGACCCAGTACTTC.

V is TRBV6-6 and J is TRBJ1-5; D gene unclear. Trimming stripped 2 bases from V and 7 bases from J, with 9 bases between. The CDR3 extends over 13 amino acids. Germline CDR1 is MNHNY and CDR2 is SVGAGI (reference sequence). The CDR3 nucleotides read TGTGCCAGCAGTTACGCTTGGGGACAGCCCCAGCATTTT. Encoded protein: CASSYAWGQPQHF.

The chain links TRBV29-1 to TRBJ2-7; the D gene is possibly TRBD2 (5 bases). CDR3 length: 13 residues. CDR1 and CDR2 (germline): SQVTM, ANQGSEA. Trimming cost V 6 bases and J 7 bases, with 19 bases left between them. CDR3 residues: CSVAWVGNREQYF. As DNA, the CDR3 is TGCAGCGTCGCCTGGGTCGGGAATAGAGAGCAGTACTTC.

J is TRBJ2-1 and V is TRBV20-1; the match to TRBD2 covers 7 bases. J lost 2 bases, V lost 0 bases, and 1 base had no gene match. The CDR3 covers 14 residues. CDR1 and CDR2 (germline): DFQATT, SNEGSKA (reference sequence). The CDR3 protein is CSARDLAAYNEQFF. The CDR3 DNA is TGCAGTGCTAGAGATCTAGCGGCCTACAATGAGCAGTTCTTC.

This clonotype was found a few times. CDR3 DNA sequence: TGTGCCACCAGTGACAGGACTAGCGTAGGCGAGCAGTACTTC. Encoded protein: CATSDRTSVGEQYF. This chain connects TRBV24-1 to TRBJ2-7, with 9 bases lining up with TRBD2. The length of the CDR3 is 14 residues. V lost 4 bases, J lost 6 bases, and 6 bases stayed unmatched. Germline V gene lookup returns CDR1 KGHDR and CDR2 SFDVKD.

In this sample, this clonotype turned up many times. V usage is TRBV30 and J usage is TRBJ2-7, with 7 bases matching TRBD1. In germline, CDR1 is GTSNPN, CDR2 SVGIG (reference sequence). The CDR3 extends over 13 amino acids. V shed 2 bases, J shed 3 bases, and the junction held 4 bases outside the gene matches. CDR3: CAWSRTGDYEQYF. CDR3 DNA sequence: TGTGCCTGGAGTAGGACAGGTGACTACGAGCAGTACTTC. The whole variable domain, filled in from reference TRBV30 and TRBJ2-7, reads SQTIHQWPATLVQPVGSPLSLECTVEGTSNPNLYWYRQAAGRGLQLLFYSVGIGQISSEVPQNLSASRPQDRQFILSSKKLLLSDSGFYLCAWSRTGDYEQYFGPGTRLTVT.

The rearrangement joins TRBV7-9 to TRBJ2-5; D not certain. Germline CDR1 is SEHNR and CDR2 is FQNEAQ (reference sequence). This CDR3 region has 12 residues. V shed 4 bases and J shed 5 bases, with 8 bases lying between them. The DNA for the CDR3 is TGTGCCAGCAGCTCGAATGCGGAGACCCAGTACTTC. As protein: CASSSNAETQYF.

The rearrangement joins TRBV20-1 to TRBJ1-1; 10 bases agree with TRBD1. V shed 5 bases, J shed 0 bases, and the junction held 15 bases outside the gene matches. Per germline, CDR1 DFQATT and CDR2 SNEGSKA (reference sequence). This CDR3 has 18 residues. CDR3 DNA sequence: TGCAGTGCTTCACGGACAGGGGGATTCATCCGCATGAACACTGAAGCTTTCTTT. As protein: CSASRTGGFIRMNTEAFF.

Of note for this clonotype: The junction differs from germline at one of its ends, possibly a read error. V gene TRBV7-7 combines with J gene TRBJ2-1, with 9 bases identical to TRBD1. Per the germline V gene, CDR1 is SSHAT and CDR2 is FNYEAQ (reference sequence). The CDR3 has 15 residues. The CDR3 sequence is CASSQGTGKGNEQFF. DNA for the CDR3: TGTGCTAGCAGCCAAGGGACAGGGAAGGGGAATGAGCAGTTCTTC.

The chain combines TRBV18 with TRBJ2-5, with D possibly matching TRBD1 (6 bases). The V end was cut by 3 bases, the J end by 2 bases, with 13 bases between. Germline values: CDR1 KGHSH, CDR2 LQKENI. This CDR3 has 15 amino acids. CDR3 residues: CASSPLGTQQETQYF. DNA of the CDR3: TGTGCCAGCTCACCCCTCGGGACACAACAAGAGACCCAGTACTTC.

This clonotype showed up many times. The chain has TRBV2 and TRBJ2-1; the D gene is possibly TRBD2 (6 bases). Trimming took 4 bases from V and 3 from J, leaving 13 bases between them. Germline CDR1 is SNHLY and CDR2 is FYNNEI. The CDR3 covers 15 residues. Written as DNA, the CDR3 is TGTGCCAGCAGTGGGATAGCGGATTACTACAATGAGCAGTTCTTC. Its translation is CASSGIADYYNEQFF.

This clonotype was seen a few times. The V call is TRBV20-1, the J call TRBJ2-4, with a possible D match to TRBD1 (6 bases). The V end lost 6 bases, the J end lost 1 base, and 16 bases lay between the germline ends. In germline, CDR1 is DFQATT, CDR2 SNEGSKA (reference sequence). The CDR3 length is 15 residues. The chain's CDR3 is CSAPTGMKAKNIQYF. The CDR3 DNA is TGCAGTGCCCCAACAGGGATGAAGGCCAAAAACATTCAGTACTTC.

Worth noting for this clonotype: This may stem from a read error, because a much larger clone lies one nucleotide away. This chain links TRBV5-1 with TRBJ2-2; D might be TRBD1 (6 bases). The DNA end lines up better with TRBJ1-1; the J call may be wrong. Germline loops: CDR1 SGHRS, CDR2 YFSETQ. This CDR3 has 12 amino acids. The CDR3 DNA reads as TGCGCCAGCAGCTCTACAGGGTTGGGAGCTTTCTTT. Amino acids: CASSSTGLGAFF.

V is TRBV7-9 and J is TRBJ2-5; D is unclear. V lost 1 base and J 4 bases, leaving 10 bases between the germline ends. CDR1 is SEHNR, CDR2 FQNEAQ, per germline (reference sequence). The CDR3 is 14 amino acids. The CDR3 region has the DNA TGTGCCAGCAGCTTAGGTCGGATGGTAGAGACCCAGTACTTC. This gives the protein CASSLGRMVETQYF.